One sample yielded the 26 T cell receptor beta chains listed below, sequenced in a study of blood T cell repertoires in COVID-19. TCRdb keeps only in-frame clones here, not all; method: immunoSEQ multiplex PCR. This sample has about 190,000 clones; about nine tenths occur once, and the top ten carry about 7%. The sample was peripheral blood. Receptors originate from a middle-aged man with acute or convalescent COVID-19.

The chain is built from TRBV10-2 and TRBJ2-7, with 9 bases lining up with TRBD1. J was trimmed by 1 base and V by 0 bases; bases with no gene match: 4. The CDR3 runs 16 residues. CDR1 WSHSY and CDR2 SAAADI come from the germline V gene. The CDR3 bases are TGCGCCAGCAGTGAGTCGGACAGGGGACGTTCCTACGAGCAGTACTTC. Protein product: CASSESDRGRSYEQYF.

This clone was observed once. The CDR3, as DNA: TGCGCCAGCAGCTTGGCGGGACAGGCGCCCAATGAGCAGTTCTTC. Translating gives CASSLAGQAPNEQFF. The V call is TRBV5-1, the J call TRBJ2-1; 8 nucleotides align to TRBD1. V trimming: 0 bases; J trimming: 6 bases; junction bases outside the gene matches: 5. The CDR3 extends over 15 amino acids. The germline gives CDR1 SGHRS, CDR2 YFSETQ.

The rearrangement links TRBV2 to TRBJ2-3; TRBD1 matches at 11 bases. This CDR3 has 17 residues. Germline V gene lookup returns CDR1 SNHLY and CDR2 FYNNEI. With V trimmed by 6 bases and J by 4 bases, 12 bases remained unmatched. The CDR3 nucleotides read TGTGCCAGCAGGATTGGTATGGGACAGGGGGTCCCAGATACGCAGTATTTT. Translating gives CASRIGMGQGVPDTQYF.

This chain connects TRBV4-1 to TRBJ2-3, with 14 bases identical to TRBD2. CDR1 is MGHRA, CDR2 YSYEKL, per germline. The V segment lost 4 bases and the J segment 6 bases; nucleotides outside the gene matches: 6. The CDR3 runs to 16 residues. CDR3 region: CASSLRLAGGPDTQYF. DNA for the CDR3: TGCGCCAGCAGCCTTCGACTAGCGGGGGGGCCGGATACGCAGTATTTT.

Concerning this clone itself: At one of its ends the junction is not consistent with the germline gene, which may arise from a read error. The V gene is TRBV5-1, the J gene TRBJ2-1; 7 bases map to TRBD1. The CDR3 is 15 residues long. Germline lookup yields CDR1 SGHRS and CDR2 YFSETQ. CDR3 nucleotide sequence: TGCGCCAGCAGTCTATTAACAGGGGCCGGCAATGAGCTGTTCTTC. This translates into CASSLLTGAGNELFF.

This chain joins TRBV2 and TRBJ2-5; the match to TRBD1 covers 7 bases. CDR3 length: 17 residues. J gave up 4 bases and V 0 bases, and 11 bases lay outside the gene matches. CDR1 and CDR2 from the germline V gene are SNHLY and FYNNEI. CDR3 DNA sequence: TGTGCCAGCAGTGAAGCGCTTCTGAGCAGGGGGTCAGAGACCCAGTACTTC. Translated: CASSEALLSRGSETQYF.

This chain joins TRBV2 and TRBJ1-4; TRBD1 might be the D (6 bases). This CDR3 has 14 residues. V lost 6 bases and J 4 bases, leaving 12 bases between the germline ends. CDR1 SNHLY and CDR2 FYNNEI come from the germline V gene. CDR3 sequence (DNA): TGTGCCAGCAGGCGCACAGGGATTAATGAAAAACTGTTTTTT. It translates to CASRRTGINEKLFF.

This chain links TRBV7-3 with TRBJ2-7, with D perhaps matching TRBD2 (6 bases). CDR3 size: 15 residues. The V end was cut by 2 bases, the J end by 4 bases, with 15 bases between. Germline V gene lookup returns CDR1 SGHTA and CDR2 FQGTGA. The CDR3 coding sequence is TGTGCCAGCAGCTTAGCGGGACCGGCGGGGTACGAGCAGTACTTC. This codes for CASSLAGPAGYEQYF.

The chain joins TRBV9 to TRBJ2-2; 15 nucleotides line up with TRBD2. Trimming at V came to 4 bases and at J to 2 bases, leaving 6 bases not matched to a gene. Germline V gene data show CDR1 as SGDLS and CDR2 as YYNGEE. The CDR3 totals 18 residues. The CDR3: CASSPRTSGGANTGELFF. For the CDR3, the DNA is TGTGCCAGCAGCCCCCGGACTAGCGGGGGGGCCAACACCGGGGAGCTGTTTTTT.

This rearrangement joins TRBV11-2 to TRBJ2-2; D is possibly TRBD1 (5 bases). This CDR3 comprises 14 residues. The germline gives CDR1 SGHAT, CDR2 FQNNGV. With 0 bases removed from V and 4 bases from J, the gap between germline ends came to 6 bases. The CDR3 spells CASSLDRVTGELFF. The DNA for the CDR3 is TGTGCCAGCAGCTTAGACAGGGTCACCGGGGAGCTGTTTTTT.

Here the CDR3 DNA reads TGTGCCAGCTCACCGAGAGGCATGGAGACCCAGTACTTC. Its translation: CASSPRGMETQYF. The rearrangement links TRBV18 to TRBJ2-5; D is unresolved. This CDR3 has 13 residues. Germline V gene data show CDR1 as KGHSH and CDR2 as LQKENI. The ends were cut back, 3 bases at V and 5 bases at J, with 10 bases in the middle.

The genes are TRBV15 and TRBJ1-6, with TRBD1 matching over 7 bases. There are 16 residues in the CDR3. Germline CDR1 is LNHNV and CDR2 is YYDKDF (reference sequence). Trimming at V came to 3 bases and at J to 0 bases, leaving 2 bases not matched to a gene. This CDR3 reads CATSRDRSSYNSPLHF. The CDR3 nucleotides are TGTGCCACCAGCAGGGACAGGAGCTCCTATAATTCACCCCTCCACTTT.

A few counts support this clone. This chain links TRBV5-1 with TRBJ1-3, with D perhaps matching TRBD1 (5 bases). Germline-derived CDR1 and CDR2 are SGHRS and YFSETQ. V lost 3 bases and J 0 bases, leaving 10 bases between the germline ends. The CDR3 loop spans 15 amino acids. For the CDR3, the DNA is TGCGCCAGCAGCTCCAGGGAGGACTCTGGAAACACCATATATTTT. It is translated as CASSSREDSGNTIYF.

V and J are TRBV12-5 and TRBJ1-2; D is ambiguous. Trimming stripped 4 bases from V and 4 bases from J, with 19 bases between. Germline V gene sequence: CDR1 LGHNT, CDR2 FRNRAP. The CDR3 contains 16 residues. The CDR3 nucleotides are TGTGCTAGTGGTTCAACCCTAGGCGAGAAAAGCTATGGCTACACCTTC. Translating gives CASGSTLGEKSYGYTF. Based on the CDR3 plus reference TRBV12-5 and TRBJ1-2, the full variable domain is DARVTQTPRHKVTEMGQEVTMRCQPILGHNTVFWYRQTMMQGLELLAYFRNRAPLDDSGMPKDRFSAEMPDATLATLKIQPSEPRDSAVYFCASGSTLGEKSYGYTFGSGTRLTVV.

The V call is TRBV5-1, the J call TRBJ1-2, with TRBD1 matching 7 bases. The germline V gene has CDR1 SGHRS and CDR2 YFSETQ. This CDR3 comprises 17 residues. V shed 0 bases, J shed 7 bases, and the junction held 15 bases outside the gene matches. CDR3 DNA sequence: TGCGCCAGCAGCTTGGAATCAGACAGGGCCCTCCGTGGTGGCTACACCTTC. Translated: CASSLESDRALRGGYTF.

In this sample, this clone turned up a few times. This rearrangement joins TRBV5-4 to TRBJ2-7; 7 nucleotides align to TRBD1. Per germline, CDR1 SGHNT and CDR2 YYREEE (reference sequence). The CDR3 extends over 16 amino acids. After removal of 4 bases from V and 6 bases from J, the junction contained 16 bases not matched to a gene. The CDR3 DNA follows: TGTGCCAGCAGCGCCAAAGTTAGAGGGGGCTACAGCGAGCAGTACTTC. Its translation is CASSAKVRGGYSEQYF.

The chain uses TRBV6-5 and TRBJ1-2, with 9 bases aligning to TRBD1. This CDR3 is built from 15 residues. Germline CDR1 and CDR2: MNHEY and SVGAGI. The V gene end was trimmed by 6 bases and the J gene end by 5 bases; junction bases not matched to a gene: 10. The chain's CDR3 is CASSLGTGGSYGYTF. Written as DNA, the CDR3 is TGTGCCAGCAGCCTAGGTACAGGGGGCTCTTATGGCTACACCTTC.

V gene TRBV5-5 combines with J gene TRBJ2-7, with 9 nucleotides matching TRBD2. J gave up 4 bases and V 4 bases, and 12 bases lay outside the gene matches. CDR1 SGHKS and CDR2 YYEKEE come from the germline V gene (reference sequence). The CDR3 has 16 residues. CDR3 amino acids: CASSPGPSGDLYEQYF. The CDR3 DNA is TGTGCCAGCAGCCCGGGTCCTAGCGGGGATCTATACGAGCAGTACTTC.

This sequence joins TRBV2 and TRBJ1-5, with D possibly TRBD1 on 6 matching bases. Germline lookup yields CDR1 SNHLY and CDR2 FYNNEI. CDR3 length: 15 amino acids. Trimming cost V 6 bases and J 1 base, with 13 bases left between them. Here the CDR3 reads CASRSGTLSNQPQHF. Here the CDR3 DNA reads TGTGCCAGCAGGAGTGGGACATTAAGCAATCAGCCCCAGCATTTT.

The rearrangement links TRBV19 to TRBJ2-3, with D unresolved. CDR3 length: 15 residues. Germline CDR1 LNHDA, CDR2 SQIVND (reference sequence). With 5 bases removed from V and 1 base from J, the gap between germline ends came to 13 bases. In DNA form, the CDR3 reads TGTGCCAGTAGTGGGCCATCACGCGGCACAGATACGCAGTATTTT. As protein: CASSGPSRGTDTQYF.

The chain is built from TRBV3-1 (or the pseudogene TRBV3-2) and TRBJ2-5; TRBD2 agrees at 12 bases. The V gene end was trimmed by 8 bases and the J gene end by 5 bases; junction bases not matched to a gene: 9. The germline CDR1 and CDR2 sequences are LGHDT and YNNKEL (reference sequence). The CDR3 is 15 amino acids. The CDR3 nucleotides are TGTGCCAGCGAGCTAGCGGGGGGGAGGAAGGAGACCCAGTACTTC. It is translated as CASELAGGRKETQYF.

The chain employs TRBV5-5 and TRBJ1-3; D is unresolved. Germline values: CDR1 SGHKS, CDR2 YYEKEE (reference sequence). V gave up 0 bases and J gave up 0 bases, with 7 bases separating them. The CDR3 extends over 15 amino acids. CDR3 bases: TGTGCCAGCAGCTTGGGGCCGCACTCTGGAAACACCATATATTTT. Amino acid sequence: CASSLGPHSGNTIYF.

The chain joins TRBV7-3 to TRBJ1-6; the D gene is possibly TRBD1 (5 bases). The CDR3 totals 13 residues. V lost 2 bases and J lost 9, with 8 bases in between. Looked up from germline, CDR1 is SGHTA and CDR2 is FQGTGA. CDR3 in amino acids: CASSLQGGSPLHF. The CDR3 coding sequence is TGTGCCAGCAGCTTACAGGGTGGTTCACCCCTCCACTTT. Together with reference TRBV7-3 and TRBJ1-6, the CDR3 gives the full variable domain: GAGVSQTPSNKVTEKGKYVELRCDPISGHTALYWYRQSLGQGPEFLIYFQGTGAADDSGLPNDRFFAVRPEGSVSTLKIQRTERGDSAVYLCASSLQGGSPLHFGNGTRLTVT.

The chain joins TRBV20-1 to TRBJ2-5, with 8 positions matching TRBD2. This CDR3 spans 15 amino acids. Germline values: CDR1 DFQATT, CDR2 SNEGSKA (reference sequence). V shed 3 bases and J 2 bases; nucleotides not matched to a gene: 8. CDR3 in DNA: TGCAGTGCTAGTATTACTAGCGGTACACAAGAGACCCAGTACTTC. Protein sequence: CSASITSGTQETQYF.

This chain uses TRBV27 with TRBJ2-3; D gene uncertain. V lost 4 bases and J lost 0, with 11 bases in between. The germline CDR1 and CDR2 sequences are MNHEY and SMNVEV (reference sequence). The CDR3 runs to 15 residues. In DNA, the CDR3 is TGTGCCAGCAGTTCTTTGGCCATGAGCACAGATACGCAGTATTTT. This codes for CASSSLAMSTDTQYF.

This sequence joins TRBV7-9 and TRBJ1-2, with a tentative D call TRBD1 (5 bases). The CDR3 length is 14 residues. Trimming shortened V by 3 bases and J by 8 bases, and 16 bases separated the two germline ends. Per germline, CDR1 SEHNR and CDR2 FQNEAQ (reference sequence). CDR3 nucleotide sequence: TGTGCCAGCAGCTTTGGGGCCGTCACGGAGGGCTACACCTTC. Protein: CASSFGAVTEGYTF.